This T cell receptor (beta chain) was captured in a study of blood T cell repertoires in COVID-19. Per the original methods: Reference gene primers were amplified, and this amplification served to estimate nucleated cell counts. The method was immunoSEQ multiplex PCR; TCRdb's version includes in-frame clones alone and lacks a portion of them. Clone size and the V and J calls come from that table; the DNA yielded D and trimming. The sample comprises about 30,000 clones, approximately 85% of which are singletons, and under 8% rests with the top ten. This clone turned up a few times. The V and J ends lost 0 bases and 7 bases, in that order; junction bases with no gene match: 11. The germline V gene has CDR1 LGHNA and CDR2 YNFKEQ. The CDR3 has 17 amino acids.

The V gene is TRBV4-2, the J gene TRBJ2-1; TRBD2 matches at 8 bases. Sequenced material: peripheral blood. The TCR originated in a man aged 55 to 70 with active COVID-19. Here the CDR3 reads CASSQEYGPGGRNEQFF. The CDR3 nucleotides are TGTGCCAGCAGCCAAGAATACGGACCGGGGGGGAGGAATGAGCAGTTCTTC.